The present entry profiles one T cell receptor (beta chain) with its context. The antigen is undetermined. Other DNA sequences in the same sample also yield this CDR3. The entry originates in a study of T cell responses to AZD1222 COVID-19 vaccine. CDR3 size: 14 residues. Germline-derived CDR1 and CDR2 are MDHEN and SYDVKM. Germline trimming cut 6 bases from V and 2 bases from J; bases unmatched to any gene: 3. Sequencing used immunoSEQ multiplex PCR; TCRdb keeps in-frame clones, though not all of them. This table has roughly 160,000 clones, less than 95% appearing once. Overall study findings and caveats: The study reported that nearly half of spike-specific TCRs target unmutated variant regions.

The TCR sequence derives from an adult in good health. J is TRBJ1-5 and V is TRBV28; TRBD1 aligns across 8 bases. This specimen consisted of peripheral blood, obtained on day 0 of AZD1222 vaccination. The CDR3 protein is CASSLTGGNQPQHF. In DNA form, the CDR3 reads TGTGCCAGCAGCTTGACAGGGGGCAATCAGCCCCAGCATTTT.